This T cell receptor (beta chain) was obtained from a study of T cells in tumors after PD-1 blockade (dated by TCRdb to the late 2010s). In the study overall: Prior checkpoint blockade, systemic immunosuppressant use, and recent radiotherapy or other anti-cancer therapy within 4 weeks were grounds for patient exclusion. Patients were treated with either pembrolizumab 200 mg every 3 weeks or cemiplimab 350 mg every 2 weeks. Some patients also continued taking vismodegib 150 mg daily during anti-PD-1 treatment. On average, tumor samples yielded 25,000 to 30,000 TCR templates (range about 500-100,000) and 6,041 unique clonotypes, approximately 20-fold deeper than single-cell TCR sequencing. Using site-matched tumors from BCC or SCC patients sampled before and after anti-PD-1 therapy, the study carried out paired single-cell RNA and TCR sequencing. Clinical response was assessed using RECIST version 1.1.

About this clone: There is no known antigen for this receptor. There are no base qualities to consult, and no much larger clone falls within one base.

In light of the paper, this sample's time point label describes: before anti-PD-1 therapy. Before and after PD-1 blockade, tumor biopsies came from the same primary tumor, making the samples site-matched. For bulk TCRbeta sequencing, genomic DNA was extracted from tumor biopsies or peripheral blood, and input amounts ranged from about 616 ng to 6,500 ng. Bulk TCRbeta sequencing was performed on remaining biopsy material to increase sensitivity for rare clonotypes compared with single-cell TCR sequencing. Every patient had histologically proven advanced or metastatic basal or squamous cell carcinoma and was a poor candidate for surgical resection. The basal cell carcinoma cohort comprised about eleven patients, of whom about eight had bulk tumor TCR sequencing. Fresh biopsies came from the site of the primary tumor, and part of the tissue was kept in RNAlater for exome and bulk TCR sequencing. V is cut by 6 bases and J by 5 bases, and the space between the germline ends is 13 bases. CDR1 and CDR2, per the germline V gene, are MNHEY and SVGEGT. The CDR3 spans 13 residues, from the cysteine through the phenylalanine. The entry retains the CDR3 DNA only, 39 bases that are in frame from base 1.

The immunoSEQ platform was used for deep TCRbeta sequencing. As for how the authors treated the data: For further analysis, only productive rearrangements were exported out of the immunoSEQ Analyzer. A two-sided binomial test with a Bonferroni-corrected P below 0.01 was used to call clones that significantly expanded or contracted between timepoints. Bulk TCRbeta clonotypes were assigned T cell phenotypes by matching to single-cell RNA+TCR-seq clones sharing the same TCRbeta sequence. Using bulk TCR sequencing data, clone enrichment in tumor was calculated by dividing a clone's tumor frequency by the same clone's PBMC frequency. GLIPH was used to sort TCRs into specificity groups, which are clusters of distinct TCRs that likely recognize common antigens through shared CDR3 motifs. Drawn from immuneACCESS, this table holds only the in-frame rearrangements with V and J called that TCRdb kept. Clones are partly lost; checked studies trace under half to an unresolved V gene and leave the rest unexplained. The DNA was the basis for D and trimming; V, J and clone size are from that table. Present in this sample are 12,000 or so clones, approximately 63% of which were seen just once. The top ten clonotypes cover 15% to 20% of the sample.

Findings and caveats that apply to the study as a whole: Where the novel T cell clones came from was not determined, and possible sources could include lymphoid organs or rare unexpanded clones inside the tumor or in the tumor periphery. Around 40% of tumor TCR clonotypes were found in blood, and some novel exhausted tumor clones appeared in pre-treatment blood, suggesting peripheral recruitment. Comparisons between pre- and post-treatment samples were the only ones where clonal replacement appeared, with none seen between two pre-treatment samples, a pattern that argues against artifacts from biopsy timing or location. Most exhausted CD8+ clones that expanded after therapy were novel clonotypes not detected before treatment, suggesting clonal replacement instead of reinvigoration of pre-existing clones.

The sequence came from a human donor with basal cell carcinoma. The rearranged chain carries TRBV6-2 or TRBV6-3 and TRBJ1-1, and the D gene may be TRBD1, 5 bases matching. The specimen was tumor tissue, collected before anti-PD-1 treatment. CDR3 reads: CASSDRDSTEAFF. Read as DNA, the sequence is TGTGCCAGCAGCGACCGGGACTCAACTGAAGCTTTCTTT.